This T cell receptor beta chain was profiled in a study of blood T cell repertoires in COVID-19. Looking at the study overall: Researchers got acute and convalescent COVID-19 samples from the United States, Italy and Spain.

Method: immunoSEQ multiplex PCR; TCRdb's copy keeps in-frame clones and lacks some. The sample consists of approximately 390,000 clones, over 75% of them appearing once. The sample was PBMCs or T cells enriched from blood (not recorded which). This receptor was taken from a woman aged 40 to 55 with acute COVID-19.

The CDR3 region is CASSLNSGVNSNEQFF. The CDR3 DNA sequence: TGTGCCAGCAGCTTAAATTCGGGGGTCAACTCCAATGAGCAGTTCTTC. The chain employs TRBV11-2 and TRBJ2-1, with D possibly being TRBD2 (6 bases). This CDR3 is 16 amino acids long. Looked up from germline, CDR1 is SGHAT and CDR2 is FQNNGV. Trimming removed 2 bases from V and 6 bases from J, with 17 bases in between.